These 24 T cell receptor beta chains were sequenced from one sample in a study of cytomegalovirus exposure and HLA in healthy donors. Method: immunoSEQ multiplex PCR; TCRdb's copy keeps in-frame clones and lacks some. The top ten hold 5.7% of the sample, which has 150,000 to 200,000 clones, 86% seen once. The sequencing input was PBMCs. Every receptor here comes from a woman aged 30 to 39 in good health and CMV-seronegative.

The chain uses TRBV7-3 and TRBJ2-1; 9 bases map to TRBD2. V lost 5 bases, J lost 6 bases, and 8 bases stayed unmatched. CDR1 and CDR2 (germline): SGHTA, FQGTGA. The CDR3 totals 15 residues. The CDR3 protein is CASSPSGLALNEQFF. CDR3 in DNA: TGTGCCAGCAGCCCCTCGGGACTAGCTCTCAATGAGCAGTTCTTC.

The V call is TRBV5-1, the J call TRBJ2-7; the D gene is possibly TRBD1 (5 bases). The CDR3 length is 13 residues. Per the germline V gene, CDR1 is SGHRS and CDR2 is YFSETQ. Trimming cost V 4 bases and J 6 bases, with 14 bases left between them. CDR3 bases: TGCGCCAGCAGCCCCAGGGTTTCTCTCGAGCAGTACTTC. Protein: CASSPRVSLEQYF. Based on the CDR3 plus reference TRBV5-1 and TRBJ2-7, the full variable domain is KAGVTQTPRYLIKTRGQQVTLSCSPISGHRSVSWYQQTPGQGLQFLFEYFSETQRNKGNFPGRFSGRQFSNSRSEMNVSTLELGDSALYLCASSPRVSLEQYFGPGTRLTVT.

The V call is TRBV7-8, the J call TRBJ1-6; TRBD1 is a possible D gene (5 bases). Germline-derived CDR1 and CDR2 are SGHVS and FQNEAQ. The length of the CDR3 is 17 residues. V lost 6 bases to trimming and J lost 7 bases, with 22 bases between them. The CDR3 spells CASSPDNGAWENSPLHF. The CDR3 nucleotides read TGTGCCAGCAGTCCCGACAACGGGGCATGGGAGAATTCACCCCTCCACTTT.

This chain connects TRBV25-1 to TRBJ1-3; D is uncertain. V was trimmed by 1 base and J by 0 bases, leaving 10 bases between them. CDR3 size: 16 residues. Germline V lookup: CDR1 MGHDK, CDR2 SYGVNS. The CDR3 loop is CASSESRFLSGNTIYF. CDR3 DNA: TGTGCCAGCAGTGAATCTCGGTTTCTCTCTGGAAACACCATATATTTT.

The chain is built from TRBV25-1 and TRBJ1-1; the D is unclear. V was cut by 8 bases and J by 1 base, with 17 bases left in between. Germline CDR1 is MGHDK and CDR2 is SYGVNS. The CDR3 contains 15 residues. CDR3 nucleotide sequence: TGTGCCAGCGCAGGCCTCGGAGTGTCGAACACTGAAGCTTTCTTT. Translation gives CASAGLGVSNTEAFF.

The rearrangement uses TRBV28 and TRBJ1-1, with D possibly being TRBD1 (6 bases). Between the trimmed V and J ends, which lost 5 bases and 0 bases, there was a span of 13 bases. The CDR3 runs to 15 residues. The germline CDR1 and CDR2 sequences are MDHEN and SYDVKM. The CDR3 DNA follows: TGTGCCAGCAGTGGGTCGAGGGGGGTGAACACTGAAGCTTTCTTT. This sequence encodes CASSGSRGVNTEAFF.

The rearrangement joins TRBV11-2 to TRBJ2-2, with 8 bases identical to TRBD2. Germline loops: CDR1 SGHAT, CDR2 FQNNGV. The CDR3 extends over 13 amino acids. The junction had 2 bases not matched to a gene; V was cut back by 5 bases and J by 6 bases. This CDR3 is CASSMGLAGELFF. The CDR3, as DNA: TGTGCCAGCAGCATGGGACTAGCCGGGGAGCTGTTTTTT.

The chain links TRBV11-2 to TRBJ2-6, with 8 positions matching TRBD1. There are 15 residues in the CDR3. V gave up 3 bases and J gave up 8 bases; unmatched junction bases: 6. Germline CDR1 and CDR2: SGHAT and FQNNGV. This CDR3 reads CASSFTTGGSNVLTF. The CDR3 DNA follows: TGTGCCAGCAGCTTCACAACAGGGGGATCCAACGTCCTGACTTTC.

The V call is TRBV25-1, the J call TRBJ1-1; D ambiguous. The CDR3 covers 11 residues. V was pared by 7 bases and J by 11 bases, with 14 bases between. Germline-derived CDR1 and CDR2 are MGHDK and SYGVNS. CDR3 amino acids: CASKGGYGAFF. The CDR3 DNA sequence: TGTGCCAGCAAGGGAGGGTACGGGGCTTTCTTT.

The rearrangement joins TRBV9 to TRBJ2-7; 10 bases are shared with TRBD1. V was pared by 0 bases and J by 7 bases, with 4 bases of the junction left unmatched. The CDR3 length is 14 residues. Per the germline V gene, CDR1 is SGDLS and CDR2 is YYNGEE. As DNA, the CDR3 is TGTGCCAGCAGCGTAGGACAGGGGGCGCTTGAGCAGTACTTC. It yields the protein CASSVGQGALEQYF.

The chain links TRBV10-3 to TRBJ2-7; possibly TRBD2 for D (6 bases). This CDR3 contains 13 residues. V lost 0 bases to trimming and J lost 6 bases, with 9 bases between them. In germline, CDR1 is ENHRY, CDR2 SYGVKD. CDR3 amino acids: CAISESAGGEQYF. The CDR3, as DNA: TGTGCCATCAGTGAGTCGGCCGGGGGCGAGCAGTACTTC.

The chain has TRBV5-4 and TRBJ1-1; D unresolved. CDR1 is SGHNT and CDR2 is YYREEE in the germline V gene (reference sequence). V was clipped by 4 bases and J by 0 bases, with 7 bases between them. This CDR3 is 13 amino acids long. CDR3 in DNA: TGTGCCAGCAGCCTAAGGATGAACACTGAAGCTTTCTTT. Its protein is CASSLRMNTEAFF.

The CDR3 loop is CASSYLPAMNTEAFF. CDR3 nucleotides: TGTGCCAGCAGTTACCTCCCAGCTATGAACACTGAAGCTTTCTTT. This chain links TRBV6-5 with TRBJ1-1; D gene unclear. The germline V and J ends were trimmed by 2 bases and 0 bases, with 10 bases remaining between them. CDR1 and CDR2 from the germline V gene are MNHEY and SVGAGI. CDR3 length: 15 amino acids.

The genes are TRBV15 and TRBJ1-2; no firm D call. CDR3 size: 14 residues. Germline V gene lookup returns CDR1 LNHNV and CDR2 YYDKDF (reference sequence). V lost 5 bases and J lost 4, with 14 bases in between. The CDR3 loop is CATSVRVTSYGYTF. For the CDR3, the DNA is TGTGCCACCAGCGTAAGGGTTACCTCCTATGGCTACACCTTC.

V gene TRBV19 combines with J gene TRBJ2-3; the D gene is possibly TRBD2 (5 bases). Trimming removed 6 bases from V and 3 bases from J, with 13 bases in between. CDR3 length: 14 residues. Looked up from germline, CDR1 is LNHDA and CDR2 is SQIVND (reference sequence). Written as DNA, the CDR3 is TGTGCCAGTAGCCTGACGGAGCGGACAGATACGCAGTATTTT. Translated: CASSLTERTDTQYF.

J is TRBJ1-3 and V is TRBV28; the match to TRBD1 covers 9 bases. Trimming removed 5 bases from V and 0 bases from J; junction bases left unmatched: 14. The V gene's germline CDR1 is MDHEN and CDR2 SYDVKM. The CDR3 loop spans 19 amino acids. The CDR3 sequence: CASSVFPGQGSHSGNTIYF. CDR3 nucleotide sequence: TGTGCCAGCAGTGTATTCCCGGGACAGGGCTCTCACTCTGGAAACACCATATATTTT. Filled out from reference TRBV28 and TRBJ1-3, the complete variable domain reads DVKVTQSSRYLVKRTGEKVFLECVQDMDHENMFWYRQDPGLGLRLIYFSYDVKMKEKGDIPEGYSVSREKKERFSLILESASTNQTSMYLCASSVFPGQGSHSGNTIYFGEGSWLTVV.

J is TRBJ2-7 and V is TRBV27, with TRBD2 matching 7 bases. The V segment lost 6 bases and the J segment 2 bases; nucleotides outside the gene matches: 10. Per the germline V gene, CDR1 is MNHEY and CDR2 is SMNVEV (reference sequence). The CDR3 extends over 15 amino acids. The CDR3 region has the DNA TGTGCCAGCAGCAAAGCTTGGGGGGGTCCCTACGAGCAGTACTTC. This gives the protein CASSKAWGGPYEQYF.

The J gene is TRBJ2-7, the V gene TRBV27; the D is unclear. In germline, CDR1 is MNHEY, CDR2 SMNVEV (reference sequence). Trimming cost V 0 bases and J 2 bases, with 17 bases left between them. The CDR3 spans 17 residues. The CDR3 region is CASSLSGFFQKPYEQYF. The CDR3 region has the DNA TGTGCCAGCAGTTTATCAGGGTTTTTCCAGAAACCCTACGAGCAGTACTTC.

About this clone: Relative to the germline gene, one junction end is altered; a read error may explain this. This chain links TRBV6-5 with TRBJ1-1; D is ambiguous. Germline values: CDR1 MNHEY, CDR2 SVGAGI. The CDR3 contains 15 residues. In nucleotides, the CDR3 is TGTGCCAACAGTTACTCACGATGGGGGAACACTGAAGCTTTCTTT. This codes for CANSYSRWGNTEAFF.

Of note for this clone: Other DNA sequences within the sample encode an identical CDR3. V usage is TRBV4-1 and J usage is TRBJ2-1; no firm D call. V lost 1 base and J 4 bases, leaving 5 bases between the germline ends. Germline V gene data show CDR1 as MGHRA and CDR2 as YSYEKL. The CDR3 contains 13 residues. The CDR3 region is CASSQGLYNEQFF. CDR3 bases: TGCGCCAGCAGCCAAGGCCTTTACAATGAGCAGTTCTTC.

The rearrangement uses TRBV19 and TRBJ2-1, with 9 bases that match TRBD2. This CDR3 is built from 16 residues. The V gene end was trimmed by 3 bases and the J gene end by 0 bases; junction bases not matched to a gene: 3. Germline CDR1 and CDR2: LNHDA and SQIVND (reference sequence). CDR3 DNA: TGTGCCAGTAGTATTAGCGGGAGAAGCTCCTACAATGAGCAGTTCTTC. Amino acid sequence: CASSISGRSSYNEQFF.

The genes are TRBV18 and TRBJ2-4, with D unclear. Trimming removed 0 bases from V and 0 bases from J, with 9 bases in between. CDR1 is KGHSH and CDR2 is LQKENI in the germline V gene. This CDR3 region has 16 residues. DNA of the CDR3: TGTGCCAGCTCACCACCACCAACCCTAGCCAAAAACATTCAGTACTTC. It codes for CASSPPPTLAKNIQYF.

V and J are TRBV27 and TRBJ2-7, with D possibly matching TRBD2 (6 bases). Germline CDR1 and CDR2: MNHEY and SMNVEV (reference sequence). CDR3 length equals 14 residues. V was shortened by 6 bases and J by 3 bases, with 15 bases between the two germline ends. The DNA of the CDR3 is TGTGCCAGCAGGGCGGTCGCGGGGCTCTACGAGCAGTACTTC. Translating gives CASRAVAGLYEQYF.

This clone appeared a single time. The gene calls are TRBV7-6 and TRBJ2-7, with TRBD2 matching over 9 bases. Germline trimming cut 5 bases from V and 3 bases from J; bases unmatched to any gene: 11. Germline V CDR1 and CDR2: SGHVS, FNYEAQ. This CDR3 contains 16 residues. The CDR3 spells CASSPHSGGTRYEQYF. CDR3 DNA: TGTGCCAGCAGCCCCCATAGCGGGGGTACCCGCTACGAGCAGTACTTC.